This TCR beta chain derives from a study of blood T cell repertoires in COVID-19. Data came from immunoSEQ multiplex PCR; TCRdb stores just in-frame clones and leaves some out. The sample yields about 90,000 clones, 65% to 90% seen once. This CDR3 spans 14 amino acids. Germline V gene data show CDR1 as MNHEY and CDR2 as SVGAGI. Trimming cost V 7 bases and J 1 base; bases outside gene matches: 4. This chain uses TRBV6-5 with TRBJ1-5, with 7 bases matching TRBD1. Sequencing was performed on peripheral blood. This TCR was sampled from a man of 80 years or more with active or convalescent COVID-19. Here the CDR3 reads CASTTGQSNQPQHF. The CDR3 DNA follows: TGTGCCAGCACCACGGGACAGAGCAATCAGCCCCAGCATTTT.